This T cell receptor (beta chain) was profiled in a study of T cells in Graves' hyperthyroidism and ophthalmopathy. Overall study: Peripheral blood was acquired at first diagnosis, ahead of any therapy whatsoever.

Germline CDR1 SNHLY, CDR2 FYNNEI. V lost 1 base and J lost 13, with 13 bases in between. The CDR3 is 12 residues long. The diagnostic basis comprised clinical symptoms, serum thyroxine and TRAb, thyroid ultrasound and orbital computed tomography. Whole-study findings and limits: Blood also showed most of the thyroid clonotypes that were expanded above 0.001.

Amplified TCR beta CDR3 regions derived from RNA transcripts. The HTBI primer set was used in a first-round RT-PCR of the TCR CDR3. MiXCR, run by TCRdb on the multiplex PCR reads, gives a single entry per CDR3 protein. The sample has hundreds of thousands of distinct CDR3 sequences, about a sixth seen once. A note on this clonotype: The antigen remains unidentified.

The origin of this receptor is a woman aged 18 to 35 with Graves' hyperthyroidism. The sequencing sample was made of blood. The chain is built from TRBV2 and TRBJ1-2; D gene ambiguous. The CDR3 nucleotides read TGTGCCAGCAGTGAAGGGAGGGTTCGGTCCACCTTC. This gives the protein CASSEGRVRSTF.